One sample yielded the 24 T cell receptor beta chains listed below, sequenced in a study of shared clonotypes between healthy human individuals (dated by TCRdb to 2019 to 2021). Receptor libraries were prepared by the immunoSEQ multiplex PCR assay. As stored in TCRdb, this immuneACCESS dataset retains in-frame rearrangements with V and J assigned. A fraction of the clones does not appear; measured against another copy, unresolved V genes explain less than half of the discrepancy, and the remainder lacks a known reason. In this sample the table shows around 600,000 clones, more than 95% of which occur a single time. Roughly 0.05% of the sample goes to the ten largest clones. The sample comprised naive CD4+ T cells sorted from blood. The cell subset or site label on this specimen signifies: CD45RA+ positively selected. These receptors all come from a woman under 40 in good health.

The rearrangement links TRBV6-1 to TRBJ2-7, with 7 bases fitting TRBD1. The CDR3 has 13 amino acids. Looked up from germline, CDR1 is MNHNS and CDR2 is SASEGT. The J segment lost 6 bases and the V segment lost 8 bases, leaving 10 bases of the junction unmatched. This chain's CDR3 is CASQPGRGSEQYF. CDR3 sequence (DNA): TGTGCCAGCCAACCGGGCAGGGGGTCCGAGCAGTACTTC.

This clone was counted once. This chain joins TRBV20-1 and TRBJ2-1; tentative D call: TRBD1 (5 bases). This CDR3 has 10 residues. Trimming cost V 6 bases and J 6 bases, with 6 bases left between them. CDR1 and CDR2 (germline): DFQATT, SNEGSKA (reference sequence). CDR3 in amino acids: CSAGVNEQFF. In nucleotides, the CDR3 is TGCAGTGCAGGGGTCAATGAGCAGTTCTTC.

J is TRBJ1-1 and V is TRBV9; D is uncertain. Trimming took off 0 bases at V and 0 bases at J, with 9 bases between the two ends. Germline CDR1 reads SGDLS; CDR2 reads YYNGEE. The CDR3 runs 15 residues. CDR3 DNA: TGTGCCAGCAGCGTAGGTGGCAGTTTGAACACTGAAGCTTTCTTT. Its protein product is CASSVGGSLNTEAFF.

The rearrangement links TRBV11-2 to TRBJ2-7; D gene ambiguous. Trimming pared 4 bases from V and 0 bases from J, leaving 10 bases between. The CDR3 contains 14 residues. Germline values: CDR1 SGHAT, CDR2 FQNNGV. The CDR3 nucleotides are TGTGCCAGCAGCTATCAAAGGGACTCCTACGAGCAGTACTTC. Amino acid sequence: CASSYQRDSYEQYF.

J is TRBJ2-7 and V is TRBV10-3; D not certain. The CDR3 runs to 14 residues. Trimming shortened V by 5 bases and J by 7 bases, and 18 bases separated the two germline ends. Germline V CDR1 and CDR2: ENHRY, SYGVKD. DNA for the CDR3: TGTGCCATCAGTCAGACTGATGGTGGAGATGAGCAGTACTTC. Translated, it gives CAISQTDGGDEQYF.

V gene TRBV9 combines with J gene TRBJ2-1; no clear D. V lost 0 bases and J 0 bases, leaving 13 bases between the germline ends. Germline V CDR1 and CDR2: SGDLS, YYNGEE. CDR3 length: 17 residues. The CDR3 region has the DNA TGTGCCAGCAGCGTAGTTGGGCCGGGTAGCTCCTACAATGAGCAGTTCTTC. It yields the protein CASSVVGPGSSYNEQFF. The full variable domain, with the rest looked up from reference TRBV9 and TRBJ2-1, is DSGVTQTPKHLITATGQRVTLRCSPRSGDLSVYWYQQSLDQGLQFLIQYYNGEERAKGNILERFSAQQFPDLHSELNLSSLELGDSALYFCASSVVGPGSSYNEQFFGPGTRLTVL.

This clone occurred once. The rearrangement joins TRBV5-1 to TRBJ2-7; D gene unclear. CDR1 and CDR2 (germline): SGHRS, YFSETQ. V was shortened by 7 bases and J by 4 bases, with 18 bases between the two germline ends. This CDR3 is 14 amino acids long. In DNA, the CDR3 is TGCGCCAGCCCACCGGTGGACCGCCATTACGAGCAGTACTTC. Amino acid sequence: CASPPVDRHYEQYF.

As DNA, the CDR3 is TGTGCCAGCAGCCTCGCCGGGGCGGGGGACTACGAGCAGTACTTC. It translates to CASSLAGAGDYEQYF. The chain recombines TRBV28 with TRBJ2-7; TRBD2 agrees at 7 bases. The CDR3 totals 15 residues. The germline gives CDR1 MDHEN, CDR2 SYDVKM. With 6 bases clipped from V and 3 bases from J, the junction kept 11 bases outside the gene matches.

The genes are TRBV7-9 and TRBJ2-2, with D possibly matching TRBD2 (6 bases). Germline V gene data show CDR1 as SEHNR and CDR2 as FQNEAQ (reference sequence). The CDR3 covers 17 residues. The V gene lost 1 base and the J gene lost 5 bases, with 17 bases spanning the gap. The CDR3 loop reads CASSLERLGGITGELFF. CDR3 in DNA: TGTGCCAGCAGCTTAGAACGGCTAGGAGGGATAACCGGGGAGCTGTTTTTT.

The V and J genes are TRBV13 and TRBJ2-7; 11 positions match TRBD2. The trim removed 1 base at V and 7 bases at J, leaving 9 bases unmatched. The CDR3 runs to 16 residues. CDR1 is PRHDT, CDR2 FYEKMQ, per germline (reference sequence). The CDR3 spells CASSLVSTSGSREQYF. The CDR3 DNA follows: TGTGCCAGCAGCTTAGTTTCCACTAGCGGGAGCCGGGAGCAGTACTTC.

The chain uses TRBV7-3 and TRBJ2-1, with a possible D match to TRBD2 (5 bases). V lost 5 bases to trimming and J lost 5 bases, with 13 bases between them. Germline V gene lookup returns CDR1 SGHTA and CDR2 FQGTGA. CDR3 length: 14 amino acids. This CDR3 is CASSQHGIHNEQFF. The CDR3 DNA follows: TGTGCCAGCAGCCAACACGGGATCCACAATGAGCAGTTCTTC. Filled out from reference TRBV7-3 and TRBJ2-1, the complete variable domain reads GAGVSQTPSNKVTEKGKYVELRCDPISGHTALYWYRQSLGQGPEFLIYFQGTGAADDSGLPNDRFFAVRPEGSVSTLKIQRTERGDSAVYLCASSQHGIHNEQFFGPGTRLTVL.

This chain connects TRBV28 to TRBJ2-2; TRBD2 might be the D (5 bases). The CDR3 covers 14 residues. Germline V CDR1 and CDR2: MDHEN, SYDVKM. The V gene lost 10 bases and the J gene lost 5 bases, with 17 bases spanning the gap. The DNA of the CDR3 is TGTGCCACCCTAGGGCTAACTAGGACCGGGGAGCTGTTTTTT. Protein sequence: CATLGLTRTGELFF.

CDR3 DNA: TGTGCCAGTAGTCGATTAGCGGGAGGCTCCTACAATGAGCAGTTCTTC. Translating it yields CASSRLAGGSYNEQFF. This chain joins TRBV19 and TRBJ2-1; 10 bases fit TRBD2. The CDR3 contains 16 residues. Per germline, CDR1 LNHDA and CDR2 SQIVND (reference sequence). With 5 bases clipped from V and 0 bases from J, the junction kept 4 bases outside the gene matches.

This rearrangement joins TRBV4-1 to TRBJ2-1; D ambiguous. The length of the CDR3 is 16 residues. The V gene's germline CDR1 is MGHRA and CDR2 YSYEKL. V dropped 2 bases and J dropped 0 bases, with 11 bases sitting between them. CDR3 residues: CASSQSSVLSYNEQFF. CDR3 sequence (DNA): TGCGCCAGCAGCCAATCTTCGGTACTCTCCTACAATGAGCAGTTCTTC.

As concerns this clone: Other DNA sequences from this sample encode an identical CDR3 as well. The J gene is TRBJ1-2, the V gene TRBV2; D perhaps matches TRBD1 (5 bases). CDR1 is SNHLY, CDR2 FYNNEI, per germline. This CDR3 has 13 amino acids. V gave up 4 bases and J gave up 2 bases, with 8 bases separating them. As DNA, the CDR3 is TGTGCCAGCAGTGCCCAGGGAAACTATGGCTACACCTTC. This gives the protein CASSAQGNYGYTF.

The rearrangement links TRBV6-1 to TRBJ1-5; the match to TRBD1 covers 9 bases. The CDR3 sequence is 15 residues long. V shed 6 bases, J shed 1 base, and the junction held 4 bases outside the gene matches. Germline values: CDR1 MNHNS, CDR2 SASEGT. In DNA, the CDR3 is TGTGCCAGCAGGAGGACAGGGGTGAGCAATCAGCCCCAGCATTTT. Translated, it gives CASRRTGVSNQPQHF.

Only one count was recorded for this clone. Written as DNA, the CDR3 is TGTGCCAGCAGCTTGTTGGTTCACGAGCAGTACTTC. Encoded protein: CASSLLVHEQYF. This rearrangement joins TRBV5-8 to TRBJ2-7; no clear D gene. The CDR3 is 12 amino acids. V shed 1 base and J shed 5 bases, with 7 bases lying between them. In germline, CDR1 is SGHTS, CDR2 YDEGEE.

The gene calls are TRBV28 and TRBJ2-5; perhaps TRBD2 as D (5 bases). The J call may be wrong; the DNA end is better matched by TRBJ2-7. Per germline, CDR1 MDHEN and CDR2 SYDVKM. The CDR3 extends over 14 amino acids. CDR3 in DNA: TGTGCCAGCAGACGTCAAGGACTCCTCTACGAGCAGTACTTC. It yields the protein CASRRQGLLYEQYF.

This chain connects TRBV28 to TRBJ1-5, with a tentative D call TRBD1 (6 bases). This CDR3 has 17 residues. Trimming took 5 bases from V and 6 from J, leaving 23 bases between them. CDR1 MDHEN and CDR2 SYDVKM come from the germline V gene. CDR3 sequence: CASSIRTETEQVQPQHF. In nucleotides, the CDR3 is TGTGCCAGCAGTATTCGGACAGAAACAGAGCAGGTTCAGCCCCAGCATTTT.

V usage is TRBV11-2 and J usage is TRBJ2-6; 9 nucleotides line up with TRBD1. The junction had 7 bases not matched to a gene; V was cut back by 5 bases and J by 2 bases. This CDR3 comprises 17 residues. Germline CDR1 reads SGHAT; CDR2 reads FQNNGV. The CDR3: CASSPGDRAAGANVLTF. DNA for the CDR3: TGTGCCAGCAGCCCAGGGGACAGGGCGGCTGGGGCCAACGTCCTGACTTTC.

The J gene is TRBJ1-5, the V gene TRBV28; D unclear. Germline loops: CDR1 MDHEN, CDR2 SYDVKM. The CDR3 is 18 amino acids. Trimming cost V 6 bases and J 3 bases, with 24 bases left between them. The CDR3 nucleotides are TGTGCCAGCAGCCTCCTTAGCCCTAGCCGGAGATTCAATCAGCCCCAGCATTTT. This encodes CASSLLSPSRRFNQPQHF.

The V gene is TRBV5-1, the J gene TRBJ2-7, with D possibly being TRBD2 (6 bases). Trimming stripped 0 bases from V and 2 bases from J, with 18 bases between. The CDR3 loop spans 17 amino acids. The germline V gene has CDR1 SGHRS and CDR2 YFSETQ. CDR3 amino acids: CASSLGSGAPSAYEQYF. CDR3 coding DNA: TGCGCCAGCAGCTTGGGTAGCGGAGCCCCGTCTGCCTACGAGCAGTACTTC.

DNA for the CDR3: TGTGCCAGCAGTTTGAAAGGTCCTCCAAAGCGAGCTTTCTTT. This translates into CASSLKGPPKRAFF. The chain recombines TRBV28 with TRBJ1-1; unclear D gene. CDR3 length equals 14 residues. Trimming cost V 3 bases and J 10 bases, with 18 bases left between them. CDR1 is MDHEN and CDR2 is SYDVKM in the germline V gene.

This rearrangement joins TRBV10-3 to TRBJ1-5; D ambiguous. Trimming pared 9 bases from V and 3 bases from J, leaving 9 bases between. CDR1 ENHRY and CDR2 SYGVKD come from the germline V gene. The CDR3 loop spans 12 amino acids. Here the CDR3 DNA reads TGTGCCATAGCTGGGGTCAATCAGCCCCAGCATTTT. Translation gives CAIAGVNQPQHF.